One and the same sample provided the 5 T cell receptor beta chains below, sequenced in a study of OX40 agonist ivuxolimab in advanced cancers. The repertoire was sequenced with immunoSEQ multiplex PCR; TCRdb's copy has only in-frame clones and lacks some. The data show about 62,000 clones, with around 84% seen just once and around 3.8% held by the top ten. The starting material was CD4+ or CD8+ T cells sorted from blood, obtained in a trial of the OX40 agonist ivuxolimab. All receptors come from an adult with an advanced solid tumor such as melanoma, head and neck, liver or kidney cancer.

The rearrangement uses TRBV25-1 and TRBJ1-5; no definite D call. The germline V and J ends were trimmed by 4 bases and 0 bases, with 7 bases remaining between them. This CDR3 is 14 amino acids long. CDR1 and CDR2 from the germline V gene are MGHDK and SYGVNS. The CDR3 nucleotides are TGTGCCAGCAGTGCACAGCATAGCAATCAGCCCCAGCATTTT. Residues: CASSAQHSNQPQHF.

The chain has TRBV14 and TRBJ1-2, with a tentative D call TRBD1 (5 bases). The CDR3 consists of 14 residues. The ends were cut back, 3 bases at V and 4 bases at J, with 12 bases in the middle. CDR1 and CDR2 (germline): SGHDN, FVKESK. The CDR3 sequence is CASSHSRATYGYTF. The DNA of the CDR3 is TGTGCCAGCAGCCATTCCAGGGCTACCTATGGCTACACCTTC.

The chain has TRBV5-1 and TRBJ2-3; TRBD2 matches 7 bases. The V and J ends lost 1 base and 1 base, in that order; junction bases with no gene match: 0. Germline CDR1 reads SGHRS; CDR2 reads YFSETQ. The CDR3 is 14 residues long. The CDR3 coding sequence is TGCGCCAGCAGCTTGAGCGGGGGCACAGATACGCAGTATTTT. Translation gives CASSLSGGTDTQYF.

This rearrangement joins TRBV10-1 to TRBJ2-3; TRBD2 agrees at 7 bases. The V segment lost 2 bases and the J segment 5 bases; nucleotides outside the gene matches: 4. The germline CDR1 and CDR2 sequences are WNHNN and SYGVQD (reference sequence). The CDR3 extends over 14 amino acids. The CDR3 nucleotides read TGCGCCAGCAGTGAGGCGGGAGTGGTAGATACGCAGTATTTT. Its translation is CASSEAGVVDTQYF.

The table lists this clone with a few counts. CDR3: CASSSGASSHQETQYF. Here the CDR3 DNA reads TGCGCCAGCAGCTCCGGTGCTAGCTCGCACCAAGAGACCCAGTACTTC. The genes are TRBV5-1 and TRBJ2-5; TRBD2 might be the D (5 bases). Between the trimmed V and J ends, which lost 3 bases and 0 bases, there was a span of 15 bases. Per the germline V gene, CDR1 is SGHRS and CDR2 is YFSETQ. The CDR3 extends over 16 amino acids.